This T cell receptor beta chain was sequenced during a study of tumor and adjacent non-tumor tissue in lung cancer. Broader study findings: Significantly higher TCR diversity was found in tumor than normal lung.

The CDR3 is 15 amino acids. The germline V gene encodes CDR1 MNHEY and CDR2 SVGAGI. Concerning this clonotype: Its antigen remains unknown. This may come from a read error, since a much larger clone is one base off.

RNA was extracted from bulk tissue without any cell sorting. The library came from three nested PCR rounds adapted from ARM-PCR protocols. Using its own MiXCR run on the multiplex PCR reads, TCRdb lists one record per CDR3 protein. The profile shows 55,000 to 70,000 distinct CDR3 sequences, around 60% of them singletons. V usage is TRBV6-5 and J usage is TRBJ1-1; the match to TRBD1 covers 7 bases. This clonotype originated in a man between 45 and 60 years old with non-small cell lung cancer. Sequenced: lung tumor tissue. The CDR3 loop reads CASSYAGTVKTEAFF. For the CDR3, the DNA is TGTGCCAGCAGTTACGCCGGGACAGTGAAGACTGAAGCTTTCTTT.